This record covers a single T cell receptor (beta chain). The antigen is undetermined. V was clipped by 4 bases and J by 1 base, with 15 bases between them. The length of the CDR3 is 16 residues. Germline CDR1 is SGHRS and CDR2 is YFSETQ. This record comes from a study of cytomegalovirus exposure and HLA in healthy donors. Study-level results: Later findings reportedly placed an Asian-associated ancestry cluster below the roughly 690-donor mean for N-insertions.

The PCR was carried out with 60 Vbeta primers and 13 Jbeta primers. The table came from immunoSEQ multiplex PCR; TCRdb's copy has only in-frame clones and leaves some out. The sample has fewer than 250,000 clones, 76% seen once. Material for sequencing was PBMCs. This clonotype originated in a man between 18 and 35 years old in good health and CMV-seronegative. The chain employs TRBV5-1 and TRBJ2-1; D unresolved. CDR3 region: CASSLYGLDSYNEQFF. CDR3 coding DNA: TGCGCCAGCAGCCTTTACGGTCTCGATTCCTACAATGAGCAGTTCTTC. Full variable domain (rest looked up from reference TRBV5-1 and TRBJ2-1): KAGVTQTPRYLIKTRGQQVTLSCSPISGHRSVSWYQQTPGQGLQFLFEYFSETQRNKGNFPGRFSGRQFSNSRSEMNVSTLELGDSALYLCASSLYGLDSYNEQFFGPGTRLTVL.